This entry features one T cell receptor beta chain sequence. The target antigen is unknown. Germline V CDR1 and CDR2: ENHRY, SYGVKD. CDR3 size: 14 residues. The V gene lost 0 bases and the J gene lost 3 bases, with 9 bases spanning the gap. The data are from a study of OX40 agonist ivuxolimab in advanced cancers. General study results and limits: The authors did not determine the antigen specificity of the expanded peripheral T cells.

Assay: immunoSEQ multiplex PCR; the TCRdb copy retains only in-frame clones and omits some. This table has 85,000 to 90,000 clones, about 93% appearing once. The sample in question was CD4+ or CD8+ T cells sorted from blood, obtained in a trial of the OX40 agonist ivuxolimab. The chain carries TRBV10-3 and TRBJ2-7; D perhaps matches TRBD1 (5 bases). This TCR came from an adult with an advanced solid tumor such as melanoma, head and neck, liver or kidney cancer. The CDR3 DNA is TGTGCCATCAGTGAGTCTGGGGCTAACTACGAGCAGTACTTC. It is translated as CAISESGANYEQYF.